The clone carrying this T cell receptor beta chain was seen only a few times. This specimen comes from a study of regulatory T cells in long-lasting Graves disease. This CDR3 region has 16 residues. Deletions cut 3 bases from V and 0 bases from J, with 11 bases between. Germline V gives CDR1 LNHDA, CDR2 SQIVND (reference sequence). Indicated time point: persistent/refractory GD, antithyroid drugs over 5 years with positive TRAb. From PBMCs, RNA was extracted and then used to make the TCR library. Arm-PCR of CDR3 regions and iRepertoire HTBI primers were the basis on which TCR beta libraries were built. TCRdb reprocessed the multiplex PCR reads with MiXCR, giving one entry per CDR3 protein. This table has fewer than 400,000 distinct CDR3 sequences, less than 25% appearing once.

The TCR sequence derives from a female donor with Graves disease. V is TRBV19 and J is TRBJ2-2; D is possibly TRBD2 (6 bases). Sequenced here: peripheral blood mononuclear cells (PBMCs), sampled when the disease was refractory, from a patient treated with antithyroid drugs. CDR3 loop: CASSILAGPNTGELFF. The CDR3 DNA reads TGTGCCAGTAGTATCTTGGCGGGACCGAACACCGGGGAGCTGTTTTTT. The full variable domain, rest sourced from reference TRBV19 and TRBJ2-2, is DGGITQSPKYLFRKEGQNVTLSCEQNLNHDAMYWYRQDPGQGLRLIYYSQIVNDFQKGDIAEGYSVSREKKESFPLTVTSAQKNPTAFYLCASSILAGPNTGELFFGEGSRLTVL.